This T cell receptor (beta chain) was recorded in a study of glioma-infiltrating T cells after dendritic cell vaccination (dated by TCRdb to about 2016). In the study overall: Of the approximately 15 glioblastoma patients in the cohort, all drawn from Phase I and II dendritic cell vaccination trials, 9 were newly diagnosed and 6 had recurrent disease. Autologous tumor lysate-pulsed dendritic cell vaccination was administered to the patients between about 2003 and 2012. The vaccine was prepared from monocyte-derived dendritic cells that were cultured for seven days with IL-4 and GM-CSF and then pulsed overnight with autologous tumor lysate. Each patient was given three intradermal dendritic cell vaccine injections, spaced two weeks apart, in the arm below the axilla. In glioblastoma patients vaccinated with dendritic cells, deep sequencing of TCR beta CDR3 regions served to measure tumor-infiltrating lymphocyte content and to compare repertoires between tumor and blood. Survival after dendritic cell vaccination was correlated with TCR sequencing metrics, such as TIL content and the overlap between tumor and blood repertoires.

Summary of the overall study and its limitations: The response model built on TCR overlap across three groups was characterized as speculative, with prospective validation still needed. No direct relationship between TCR clonality and survival was found, suggesting a diverse polyclonal response may matter. The cohort was small and heterogeneous, only a few patients had full blood and tumor sets, and even fewer had initial-recurrent tumor pairs. Longer time to progression and overall survival after dendritic cell vaccination were predicted by higher estimated pretreatment TIL content.

Concerning this clone: Its antigen remains undetermined. No much larger clonotype is one base removed from it; base qualities were not supplied.

Relative to germline, V is 3 bases shorter and J is 9 bases shorter, with 9 bases between their ends. The CDR3 covers 12 residues, taking in both the cysteine and the phenylalanine. Just the 36-base CDR3 DNA is kept, in frame starting at base 1. For CDR1 and CDR2, the germline V gene (reference sequence) lists GTSNPN and SVGIG. The time point label, as the study defines it: after dendritic cell vaccination, including at tumor progression/relapse. To be selected, patients needed enough residual fresh-frozen tumor tissue and more than two years of available survival data. None of the glioblastoma patients carried an isocitrate dehydrogenase mutation, although molecular status otherwise varied. PBMC were collected before vaccination, two weeks after the third vaccination, and at tumor progression if progression occurred. Genomic DNA was extracted with the Qiagen DNeasy Blood extraction Kit. TCRB CDR3 regions were amplified from roughly 1.8 ug genomic DNA, or all available DNA if less, using the immunoSEQ assay. Multiplex PCR used 60 forward primers for TCR V beta segments and 13 reverse primers for J beta segments. Synthetic control templates were spiked into each sample at limiting dilution to estimate reads per starting template. Reads of 87 bp were generated by sequencing on the Illumina HiSeq System. Under the source paper's analysis protocol: PCR and sequencing errors were removed by merging closely related sequences with a nearest neighbor algorithm. TCR overlap was measured as the percentage of unique tumor TCR beta sequences that were also present in the peripheral blood of the same patient. TCRdb mirrors the immuneACCESS table, restricted to in-frame sequences. Some clones are absent from its copies; in checked studies, under half trace to an unresolved V gene, and the reason for the others is unknown. V and J calls and clone size come straight from that table; D and trimming were deduced from the DNA. For this sample the table gives 100,000 to 120,000 clones, of which 90% were detected only once. 2.7% of the sample is held by the ten biggest clonotypes.

The sequenced sample was blood, obtained after dendritic cell vaccination. This clonotype originated in a human donor with glioblastoma. The chain uses TRBV30 and TRBJ1-6; the D region possibly corresponds to TRBD1 (6 bases align). The nucleotides read TGTGCCTGGAGCCAGGGGTTTTCACCCCTCCACTTT. Translated, it gives CAWSQGFSPLHF.